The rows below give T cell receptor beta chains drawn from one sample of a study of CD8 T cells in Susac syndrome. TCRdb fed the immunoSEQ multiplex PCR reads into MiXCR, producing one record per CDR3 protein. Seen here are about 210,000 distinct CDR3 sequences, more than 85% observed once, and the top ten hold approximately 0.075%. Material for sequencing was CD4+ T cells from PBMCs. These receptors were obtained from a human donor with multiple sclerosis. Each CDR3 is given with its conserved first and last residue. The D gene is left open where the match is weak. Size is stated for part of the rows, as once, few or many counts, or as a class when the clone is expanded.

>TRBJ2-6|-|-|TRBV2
CASSADRIYSGANVLTF
TGTGCCAGCAGCGCCGACAGAATATACTCTGGGGCCAACGTCCTGACTTTC
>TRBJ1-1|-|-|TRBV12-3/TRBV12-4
CASSSWGGETEAFF
TGTGCCAGCAGCTCCTGGGGAGGGGAGACTGAAGCTTTCTTT
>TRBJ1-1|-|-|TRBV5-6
CASSLGRLNTEAFF
TGTGCCAGCAGCTTAGGCAGGTTGAACACTGAAGCTTTCTTT
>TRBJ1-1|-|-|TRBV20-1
CSASTTSDTEAFF
TGCAGTGCTAGCACCACTTCGGACACTGAAGCTTTCTTT
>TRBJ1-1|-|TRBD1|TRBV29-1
CSVNRGQSTEAFF
TGCAGCGTTAACAGGGGGCAGAGCACTGAAGCTTTCTTT
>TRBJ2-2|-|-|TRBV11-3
CASTTTDTGELFF
TGTGCCAGCACAACTACGGACACCGGGGAGCTGTTTTTT
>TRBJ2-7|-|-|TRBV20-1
CSAAERSYEQYF
TGCAGTGCCGCCGAGCGGTCCTACGAGCAGTACTTC
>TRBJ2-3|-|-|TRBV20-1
CSASPGMTGSTDTQYF
TGCAGTGCCTCCCCCGGGATGACGGGTAGCACAGATACGCAGTATTTT
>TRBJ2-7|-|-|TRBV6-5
CASTNGGVGEQYF
TGTGCCAGCACCAACGGGGGAGTGGGCGAGCAGTACTTC
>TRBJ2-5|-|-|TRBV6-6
CASSTLVVGEETQYF
TGTGCCAGCAGTACTCTCGTAGTCGGGGAAGAGACCCAGTACTTC
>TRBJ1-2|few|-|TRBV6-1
CASVDSGNYGYTF
TGTGCCAGTGTCGATTCGGGGAACTATGGCTACACCTTC
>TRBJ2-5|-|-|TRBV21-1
CASSNRQDGQETQYF
TGTGCCAGCAGCAATCGGCAGGACGGGCAAGAGACCCAGTACTTC
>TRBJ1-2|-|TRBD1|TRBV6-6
CASSNGQVGSYTF
TGTGCCAGCAGTAATGGACAGGTCGGGTCCTACACCTTC
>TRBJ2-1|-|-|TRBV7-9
CASSLAQGNEQFF
TGTGCCAGCAGCTTAGCGCAGGGCAATGAGCAGTTCTTC
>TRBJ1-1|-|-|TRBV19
CASSTRGAGEAFF
TGTGCCAGTAGTACGCGAGGAGCGGGTGAAGCTTTCTTT
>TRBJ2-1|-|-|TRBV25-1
CATTVQHRDTYNEQFF
TGTGCCACCACAGTCCAGCACCGGGACACGTACAATGAGCAGTTCTTC
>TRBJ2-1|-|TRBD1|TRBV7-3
CASSPETGSYNEQFF
TGTGCCAGCAGCCCCGAGACAGGGTCCTACAATGAGCAGTTCTTC
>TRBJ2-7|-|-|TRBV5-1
CASSLGPDKVYEQYF
TGCGCCAGCAGCCTGGGCCCCGACAAAGTCTACGAGCAGTACTTC
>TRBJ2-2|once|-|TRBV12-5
CASRERGELFF
TGTGCTAGTAGAGAGCGTGGGGAGCTGTTTTTT
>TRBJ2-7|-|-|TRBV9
CASSLESSYEQYF
TGTGCCAGCAGTTTGGAAAGCTCCTACGAGCAGTACTTC
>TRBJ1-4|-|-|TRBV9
CASSSSSGTREKLFF
TGTGCCAGCAGCTCAAGCTCCGGGACAAGGGAAAAACTGTTTTTT
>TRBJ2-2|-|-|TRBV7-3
CASSPPDRNTGELFF
TGTGCCAGCAGCCCCCCTGACAGGAACACCGGGGAGCTGTTTTTT